These 20 T cell receptor beta chains were sequenced from one sample in a study of blood T cell repertoires in COVID-19. TCRdb keeps only in-frame clones here, not all; method: immunoSEQ multiplex PCR. Of fewer than 500,000 clones detected, 80% to 90% appear once; the ten largest clones hold over 1.1%. Sample: peripheral blood. The source is a woman younger than 45 with active or convalescent COVID-19.

This chain uses TRBV18 with TRBJ2-7, with TRBD2 identical over 14 bases. This CDR3 region has 17 residues. J lost 3 bases, V lost 4 bases, and 8 bases had no gene match. Germline CDR1 KGHSH, CDR2 LQKENI. Written as DNA, the CDR3 is TGTGCCAGCTCACGCGGACTAGCGGGGGGTTTGAGCTACGAGCAGTACTTC. It yields the protein CASSRGLAGGLSYEQYF.

The chain has TRBV27 and TRBJ2-1, with TRBD2 identical over 8 bases. The ends lost 0 bases at V and 6 bases at J; junction bases unmatched: 10. Germline V gene sequence: CDR1 MNHEY, CDR2 SMNVEV (reference sequence). The CDR3 covers 17 residues. The CDR3 protein is CASSLSFYGLAINEQFF. The DNA for the CDR3 is TGTGCCAGCAGTTTATCTTTTTATGGACTAGCCATCAATGAGCAGTTCTTC.

J is TRBJ1-2 and V is TRBV19, with TRBD1 matching 9 bases. Germline lookup yields CDR1 LNHDA and CDR2 SQIVND (reference sequence). The CDR3 length is 11 residues. J gave up 8 bases and V 9 bases, and 4 bases lay outside the gene matches. The CDR3 spells CASRTGEGYTF. DNA of the CDR3: TGTGCCAGCAGGACAGGGGAAGGCTACACCTTC.

CDR3 protein: CASSVDRTSGNTDTQYF. The CDR3 DNA follows: TGTGCCAGCAGCGTAGATCGGACTAGCGGGAACACAGATACGCAGTATTTT. This chain uses TRBV9 with TRBJ2-3; 12 bases are a match to TRBD2. The V gene end was trimmed by 0 bases and the J gene end by 2 bases; junction bases not matched to a gene: 4. The CDR3 is made up of 17 amino acids. CDR1 is SGDLS, CDR2 YYNGEE, per germline.

This clone was seen only a few times. The V gene is TRBV10-3, the J gene TRBJ1-2, with 7 nucleotides matching TRBD1. V was clipped by 2 bases and J by 2 bases; unmatched bases: 2. CDR1 ENHRY and CDR2 SYGVKD come from the germline V gene. The CDR3 loop spans 14 amino acids. The CDR3, as DNA: TGTGCCATCAGTGAGGAACAGGGGAACTATGGCTACACCTTC. Translated: CAISEEQGNYGYTF.

The chain couples TRBV3-1 (or the pseudogene TRBV3-2) to TRBJ1-6, with 8 positions matching TRBD1. Germline CDR1 and CDR2: LGHDT and YNNKEL (reference sequence). This CDR3 region has 17 residues. With 3 bases clipped from V and 0 bases from J, the junction kept 4 bases outside the gene matches. The CDR3 loop is CASSHGTGGSYNSPLHF. The CDR3 coding sequence is TGTGCCAGCAGCCATGGAACAGGGGGCTCCTATAATTCACCCCTCCACTTT.

This clone was observed a single time. The rearrangement uses TRBV7-8 and TRBJ1-1; possibly TRBD1 for D (5 bases). This CDR3 contains 15 residues. Trimming took off 4 bases at V and 4 bases at J, with 16 bases between the two ends. Germline loops: CDR1 SGHVS, CDR2 FQNEAQ. The CDR3 region is CASSSDPDSITEAFF. CDR3 bases: TGTGCCAGCAGCTCCGACCCAGACAGCATCACTGAAGCTTTCTTT. The full variable domain, its missing parts supplied by reference TRBV7-8 and TRBJ1-1, is GAGVSQSPRYKVAKRGQDVALRCDPISGHVSLFWYQQALGQGPEFLTYFQNEAQLDKSGLPSDRFFAERPEGSVSTLKIQRTQQEDSAVYLCASSSDPDSITEAFFGQGTRLTVV.

The V call is TRBV27, the J call TRBJ2-7; 8 nucleotides line up with TRBD1. The V segment lost 5 bases and the J segment 2 bases; nucleotides outside the gene matches: 2. Germline lookup yields CDR1 MNHEY and CDR2 SMNVEV (reference sequence). The length of the CDR3 is 13 residues. The CDR3 reads CASSPGQAYEQYF. The CDR3 DNA follows: TGTGCCAGCAGTCCGGGACAGGCCTACGAGCAGTACTTC.

V is TRBV3-1 (or the pseudogene TRBV3-2) and J is TRBJ2-1; the D gene is possibly TRBD2 (5 bases). The V gene's germline CDR1 is LGHDT and CDR2 YNNKEL (reference sequence). The ends were cut back, 1 base at V and 0 bases at J, with 13 bases in the middle. The length of the CDR3 is 17 residues. CDR3 DNA sequence: TGTGCCAGCAGCCAAGCGGCTAGCAGCCCCTCCTACAATGAGCAGTTCTTC. It is translated as CASSQAASSPSYNEQFF.

This clone occurred once. The chain carries TRBV13 and TRBJ2-7; TRBD2 is a possible D gene (5 bases). CDR1 and CDR2 from the germline V gene are PRHDT and FYEKMQ (reference sequence). The V and J ends lost 5 bases and 0 bases respectively, with 17 bases between them. The CDR3 contains 16 residues. The DNA for the CDR3 is TGTGCCAGCAGCCCCCCTGGAGGAGATATCTCCTACGAGCAGTACTTC. Amino acid sequence: CASSPPGGDISYEQYF.

On this clone: The junction and the germline gene differ at one end; a read error may be behind it. The CDR3 reads CASSQELGRTSF. The CDR3 coding sequence is TGTGCCAGCAGCCAAGAACTAGGGAGGACATCTTTT. The chain carries TRBV14 and TRBJ2-3; tentative D call: TRBD2 (6 bases). Germline CDR1 is SGHDN and CDR2 is FVKESK. CDR3 length: 12 residues. The variable domain in full, completed from reference TRBV14 and TRBJ2-3, reads EAGVTQFPSHSVIEKGQTVTLRCDPISGHDNLYWYRRVMGKEIKFLLHFVKESKQDESGMPNNRFLAERTGGTYSTLKVQPAELEDSGVYFCASSQELGRTSFGPGTRLTVL.

The V gene is TRBV11-2, the J gene TRBJ1-1; no clear D. This CDR3 is built from 14 residues. V was trimmed by 5 bases and J by 1 base, leaving 11 bases between them. Per germline, CDR1 SGHAT and CDR2 FQNNGV. The CDR3 loop reads CASSPRRENTEAFF. The CDR3 bases are TGTGCCAGCAGCCCAAGACGGGAGAACACTGAAGCTTTCTTT.

The rearrangement joins TRBV6-5 to TRBJ1-5; possibly TRBD1 for D (6 bases). V gave up 6 bases and J gave up 6 bases, with 15 bases separating them. The germline V gene encodes CDR1 MNHEY and CDR2 SVGAGI. The CDR3 extends over 14 amino acids. The CDR3 bases are TGTGCCAGCAGCATACAGGGTGGAGGTCAGCCCCAGCATTTT. It is translated as CASSIQGGGQPQHF.

This sequence joins TRBV10-1 and TRBJ2-3; the D gene is possibly TRBD2 (5 bases). CDR1 is WNHNN, CDR2 SYGVQD, per germline (reference sequence). V shed 4 bases and J shed 4 bases, with 12 bases lying between them. This CDR3 spans 14 amino acids. CDR3 in DNA: TGCGCCAGCAGTGTCGGCGGGTTCTCAGATACGCAGTATTTT. It specifies CASSVGGFSDTQYF.

This clone has just one count. The chain is built from TRBV19 and TRBJ2-3, with TRBD2 matching 13 bases. In germline, CDR1 is LNHDA, CDR2 SQIVND (reference sequence). The CDR3 totals 18 residues. The V gene end was trimmed by 4 bases and the J gene end by 2 bases; junction bases not matched to a gene: 9. CDR3 nucleotide sequence: TGTGCCAGTAGTACCCGGACTAGCGGGGGAGGACTCACAGATACGCAGTATTTT. This encodes CASSTRTSGGGLTDTQYF. The variable domain in full, completed from reference TRBV19 and TRBJ2-3, reads DGGITQSPKYLFRKEGQNVTLSCEQNLNHDAMYWYRQDPGQGLRLIYYSQIVNDFQKGDIAEGYSVSREKKESFPLTVTSAQKNPTAFYLCASSTRTSGGGLTDTQYFGPGTRLTVL.

This clone was detected a few times. The chain couples TRBV20-1 to TRBJ1-3; weak D call: TRBD1 (5 bases). There are 15 residues in the CDR3. Trimming took 3 bases from V and 0 from J, leaving 12 bases between them. CDR1 is DFQATT, CDR2 SNEGSKA, per germline (reference sequence). The CDR3 loop is CSASRDLLSGNTIYF. The CDR3 region has the DNA TGCAGTGCTAGTAGGGACTTACTCTCTGGAAACACCATATATTTT.

The genes are TRBV3-1 (or the pseudogene TRBV3-2) and TRBJ2-3, with 11 bases fitting TRBD2. V dropped 0 bases and J dropped 8; count of bases not matched to a gene: 13. The CDR3 is made up of 18 amino acids. Germline V gene sequence: CDR1 LGHDT, CDR2 YNNKEL (reference sequence). The CDR3 coding sequence is TGTGCCAGCAGCCAAGATAAGGCCCTAGCGGGGGGAGCTCTTACGCAGTATTTT. Its protein is CASSQDKALAGGALTQYF.

The chain joins TRBV6-1 to TRBJ2-5; maybe TRBD1 (7 bases). Trimming removed 4 bases from V and 0 bases from J, with 24 bases in between. Germline V gene data show CDR1 as MNHNS and CDR2 as SASEGT. There are 19 residues in the CDR3. The CDR3 coding sequence is TGTGCCAGCAGTGGACAGGGAGGATTTAGCGAGGAGTACCAAGAGACCCAGTACTTC. Encoded protein: CASSGQGGFSEEYQETQYF.

This clone was recorded once. The CDR3, as DNA: TGTGCCAGCAGTTACTCCTTCCCGGGACAGAATGTCGAAGAGACCCAGTACTTC. Translating gives CASSYSFPGQNVEETQYF. The chain links TRBV6-2 or TRBV6-3 to TRBJ2-5; 7 positions agree with TRBD1. After removal of 0 bases from V and 3 bases from J, the junction contained 13 bases not matched to a gene. Germline V gene data show CDR1 as MNHEY and CDR2 as SVGEGT. The CDR3 totals 18 residues.

CDR3 nucleotides: TGCGCCAGCAGCTTGTCGGGGGGAAGTGCGGGAAACACCATATATTTT. Its translation: CASSLSGGSAGNTIYF. J is TRBJ1-3 and V is TRBV5-1; possible D gene TRBD1, 5 bases. V was pared by 1 base and J by 4 bases, with 15 bases between. This CDR3 is built from 16 residues. CDR1 and CDR2 from the germline V gene are SGHRS and YFSETQ.